This T cell receptor beta chain was recorded in a study of blood T cell repertoires in COVID-19. Overall study: COVID-19 samples, acute and convalescent, were from the United States, Italy and Spain.

This CDR3 is 13 amino acids long. Germline V gives CDR1 LNHDA, CDR2 SQIVND (reference sequence). The V segment lost 5 bases and the J segment 3 bases; nucleotides outside the gene matches: 3. This clone was counted a single time. In the original processing: Cell counts per sample came from amplifying reference gene primers. The repertoire was sequenced with immunoSEQ multiplex PCR; TCRdb's copy has only in-frame clones and lacks some. Clone size and the V and J calls come from that table; the DNA yielded D and trimming. The table includes around 100,000 clones, about 90% detected once. The chain recombines TRBV19 with TRBJ2-7; TRBD1 aligns across 8 bases. The TCR was taken from a man older than 75 with acute or convalescent COVID-19. The sequenced sample consisted of peripheral blood. The DNA for the CDR3 is TGTGCCAGTAGTTCAGGGGGCGGCTACGAGCAGTACTTC. It yields the protein CASSSGGGYEQYF.